The sequence of this T cell receptor (beta chain) was determined in a study of cytotoxic CD8 clonotypes in ibrutinib-treated CLL (dated by TCRdb to the early 2020s). About the full investigation: In this cohort, 15 patients were treatment-naive and ten to eleven were relapsed/refractory, while roughly 17 had unmutated IGHV. Partial responses were observed in about 25 patients and complete responses in 2; after a median follow-up of 68 months, remission was maintained in some 14 patients and progression was observed in roughly twelve. The response samples were drawn at a median of roughly eleven months into treatment, with a range of about 6 to 36 months. Samples averaged approximately 260,000 productive templates and 94,082 productive rearrangements. Longitudinal samples were available for about 30% of the roughly 86 trial participants. Cryopreserved peripheral blood mononuclear cells were obtained prior to treatment, at the time of response, and at either disease progression or sustained remission. All remission and progressive disease samples were collected while patients were still receiving ibrutinib. On the study overall, not on this receptor specifically: Public clonotypes were rare and either contracted or stayed stable during treatment, and the rise in clonality at ibrutinib response reflected the expansion of private clonotypes. At ibrutinib response clonality went up, during sustained remission it held steady, and at progression it dropped back toward baseline. At baseline, clonality was higher than in age-matched healthy donors and showed a strong correlation with circulating CD8+ T-cell counts. Sustained-remission and progressing patients did not have matched sampling times, and lymph node repertoires were not examined.

A remark on this clone: Its antigen has not been determined. The sample holds no much larger clone one base away, and base qualities are not on file.

The intended sense of this specimen's time point label: 12 months on ibrutinib. For TCR beta library preparation, approximately 1.9 micrograms of genomic DNA was extracted from cryopreserved PBMCs. High-throughput TCR beta sequencing was performed on longitudinal blood samples from CLL patients receiving ibrutinib monotherapy. The patients took part in an open-label, single-center phase 2 trial of ibrutinib monotherapy. On a MiSeq, deep resolution sequencing aimed for a depth between 1 in 1 million and 1 in 200,000 T cells, with each clonotype covered approximately 9.8x on average. The immunoSEQ hsTCRB Kit was used to generate TCR beta libraries. In the paper's pipeline: ImmunoSEQ Data Assistant and ImmunoSEQ Analyzer were used for data analysis, and V, D and J genes were assigned according to IMGT definitions. Clonality was computed as one minus normalized Shannon entropy of productive rearrangement frequencies, ranging from 0 to 1. Only overrepresented clonotypes making up at least 0.05% of the repertoire of each patient were included in the public clonotype analysis. Repertoires from about a dozen age-matched healthy donors in immuneACCESS were used as clonality controls. Held by TCRdb, this immuneACCESS table contains in-frame sequences only and omits some clones. Under half of the omission traces to an unresolved V gene where checked; the cause of the rest is unknown. The DNA was the basis for D and trimming; V, J and clone size are from that table. The sample table lists approximately 100,000 clones, about 78% of them with a count of one. The ten largest account for about 32% of the sample.

The sample in question was PBMCs, obtained after 12 months of ibrutinib treatment. This receptor was taken from a human donor with chronic lymphocytic leukemia.

Read as DNA, the sequence is TGTGCCAGCAGCTTTAGGCAGTACAATGAGCAGTTCTTC. It specifies CASSFRQYNEQFF. Recombination connected TRBV7-3 to TRBJ2-1, with no confidently assigned D gene. The junction shows trimming of 3 bases on V and 4 bases on J, plus 7 bases between the germline ends. From cysteine to phenylalanine, the CDR3 is 13 amino acids long. This entry keeps only the CDR3 DNA: 39 bases, framed from base 1. Per the germline V gene, SGHTA is the CDR1 and FQGTGA is the CDR2.